Presented here are 5 T cell receptor beta chains from one specimen sequenced in a study of T cell responses to AZD1222 COVID-19 vaccine. Clones were read by immunoSEQ multiplex PCR, and TCRdb kept only the in-frame ones, dropping some. The sample lists some 150,000 clones, about 82% occurring once. The material sequenced was peripheral blood, taken 28 days after the second dose of the MenACWY control vaccine. Receptors were obtained from an adult who received the MenACWY meningococcal vaccine as a control.

With respect to this clone: Likely a read error: the CDR3 ends without its conserved phenylalanine or tryptophan. No DNA is shown, since the ends of the CDR3 on it are uncertain; the CDR3 is the one TCRdb lists. The J gene is TRBJ1-2, the V gene TRBV5-6; the table names TRBD1, a call not compared with the DNA. The CDR3 is 12 residues long, ends included. Germline V lookup: CDR1 SGHDT, CDR2 YYEEEE. Here the CDR3 reads CASSFGQGPLKV.

This chain links TRBV5-5 with TRBJ2-7, with D tentatively TRBD2 (6 bases). CDR3 size: 15 residues. The germline CDR1 and CDR2 sequences are SGHKS and YYEKEE (reference sequence). Deletions cut 3 bases from V and 2 bases from J, with 15 bases between. The CDR3: CASSWRASNPYEQYV. In DNA form, the CDR3 reads TGTGCCAGCAGCTGGAGGGCCTCGAACCCCTACGAGCAGTACGTC.

The V and J genes are TRBV19 and TRBJ1-2; D is undetermined. Deletions cut 3 bases from V and 6 bases from J, with 11 bases between. This CDR3 spans 13 amino acids. Per the germline V gene, CDR1 is LNHDA and CDR2 is SQIVND (reference sequence). The CDR3 loop is CASSIAGFDGYTF. The DNA for the CDR3 is TGTGCCAGTAGTATCGCAGGTTTTGATGGCTACACCTTC.

V usage is TRBV18 and J usage is TRBJ2-1; 14 bases map to TRBD2. Trimming removed 4 bases from V and 8 bases from J; junction bases left unmatched: 7. This CDR3 contains 16 residues. Germline CDR1 KGHSH, CDR2 LQKENI. CDR3 sequence reads: CASSRWTSGGWDEQFF. The CDR3 region has the DNA TGTGCCAGCTCACGATGGACTAGCGGGGGGTGGGATGAGCAGTTCTTC.

This sequence joins TRBV28 and TRBJ1-2, with 8 nucleotides matching TRBD1. The germline CDR1 and CDR2 sequences are MDHEN and SYDVKM. The trim removed 6 bases at V and 5 bases at J, leaving 14 bases unmatched. CDR3 size: 16 residues. In nucleotides, the CDR3 is TGTGCCAGCAGACCCCAAGGCCTGGGGACAGGATATGGCTACACCTTC. Amino acid sequence: CASRPQGLGTGYGYTF.